This entry is about one T cell receptor (beta chain). Its antigen is currently unknown. The data are from a study of shared clonotypes between healthy human individuals. This CDR3 comprises 12 residues. V lost 10 bases and J 11 bases, leaving 20 bases between the germline ends. The germline gives CDR1 SNHLY, CDR2 FYNNEI. Whole-study results and caveats: Sorted-subset sequencing, rarefaction showed, was incomplete despite large depth.

Terminally differentiated effector memory CD45RA+ cells were excluded from the naive CD8 cells, which were CD45RO-negative and positively selected for CCR7. Clones were sequenced by immunoSEQ multiplex PCR, and TCRdb holds only the in-frame ones, with some missing. The sample lists some 600,000 clones, approximately 96% occurring once. Sequenced material: naive CD8+ T cells sorted from blood. The chain employs TRBV2 and TRBJ1-1; maybe TRBD1 (6 bases). The clonotype comes from a woman aged 25 to 39 in good health. CDR3 nucleotides: TGTGCCACCCCTAGGACAGACGTCGCGGCTTTCTTT. Translating gives CATPRTDVAAFF.